Shown below are 7 T cell receptor beta chains from a single sample sequenced in a study of blood T cells in healthy people across ages. The authors ran a second PCR of 7 to 11 cycles using a sample-barcoded 5' primer and a J-beta primer mix. TCRdb called the 5' RACE reads again in MiXCR, with one record for every CDR3 protein. Seen here are more than 650,000 distinct CDR3 sequences, roughly 20% observed once, and the top ten hold about 22%. The sequencing sample was made of blood. These TCRs come from a man between 65 and 80 years old in good health.

The gene calls are TRBV6-5 and TRBJ1-1, with D maybe TRBD1 (6 bases). This CDR3 comprises 17 residues. V was cut by 0 bases and J by 5 bases, with 19 bases left in between. CDR1 and CDR2 from the germline V gene are MNHEY and SVGAGI. The CDR3 spells CASSYSRYRGAGTEAFF. For the CDR3, the DNA is TGTGCCAGCAGTTACTCGAGGTATAGGGGGGCGGGAACTGAAGCTTTCTTT.

The CDR3 sequence: CASSLAGRISSYEQYV. CDR3 DNA sequence: TGTGCCAGCAGCTTAGCGGGCAGGATAAGCTCCTACGAGCAGTACGTC. The genes are TRBV7-8 and TRBJ2-7; D is uncertain. The CDR3 totals 16 residues. The V and J ends lost 0 bases and 0 bases respectively, with 12 bases between them. The germline V gene has CDR1 SGHVS and CDR2 FQNEAQ.

The chain carries TRBV28 and TRBJ2-1; TRBD2 matches at 13 bases. The CDR3 is 17 amino acids. Germline CDR1 is MDHEN and CDR2 is SYDVKM. The V gene end was trimmed by 6 bases and the J gene end by 2 bases; junction bases not matched to a gene: 7. As DNA, the CDR3 is TGTGCCAGCAGCCAGGGACTAGCGGGGAAGACCTACAATGAGCAGTTCTTC. Its protein is CASSQGLAGKTYNEQFF.

This clonotype was seen more than once but under ten times. The rearrangement links TRBV7-8 to TRBJ2-2, with TRBD1 as a possible D gene (6 bases). Trimming stripped 5 bases from V and 1 base from J, with 14 bases between. Germline V CDR1 and CDR2: SGHVS, FQNEAQ. The length of the CDR3 is 16 residues. The CDR3: CASSPGVTGNTGELFF. CDR3 sequence (DNA): TGTGCCAGCAGCCCCGGAGTGACAGGGAACACCGGGGAGCTGTTTTTT.

The chain has TRBV7-9 and TRBJ2-3, with D possibly being TRBD2 (6 bases). V was cut by 2 bases and J by 2 bases, with 11 bases left in between. CDR1 is SEHNR and CDR2 is FQNEAQ in the germline V gene (reference sequence). The length of the CDR3 is 15 residues. In nucleotides, the CDR3 is TGTGCCAGCAGCTTAACGGGGGAAAACACAGATACGCAGTATTTT. Its protein is CASSLTGENTDTQYF. The full variable domain, rest sourced from reference TRBV7-9 and TRBJ2-3, is DTGVSQNPRHKITKRGQNVTFRCDPISEHNRLYWYRQTLGQGPEFLTYFQNEAQLEKSRLLSDRFSAERPKGSFSTLEIQRTEQGDSAMYLCASSLTGENTDTQYFGPGTRLTVL.

The CDR3 is CSGRTSGADTQYF. CDR3 bases: TGCAGCGGCCGAACTAGCGGAGCAGATACGCAGTATTTT. The chain links TRBV29-1 to TRBJ2-3; TRBD2 matches at 8 bases. The J segment lost 4 bases and the V segment lost 7 bases, leaving 7 bases of the junction unmatched. Germline V CDR1 and CDR2: SQVTM, ANQGSEA. This CDR3 contains 13 residues.

This clonotype was counted at least ten times. The CDR3 region is CASSLGLAKETQYF. The CDR3 coding sequence is TGTGCCAGCAGCTTGGGGTTAGCGAAAGAGACCCAGTACTTC. V gene TRBV5-6 combines with J gene TRBJ2-5; a weak D match, TRBD2 (5 bases). The CDR3 covers 14 residues. Trimming removed 0 bases at V and 3 bases at J, with 9 bases between. Germline lookup yields CDR1 SGHDT and CDR2 YYEEEE.